This TCR beta chain was sequenced in a study of blood T cell repertoires in COVID-19. There are 15 residues in the CDR3. V lost 4 bases, J lost 6 bases, and 8 bases stayed unmatched. Germline values: CDR1 SGHRS, CDR2 YFSETQ. Repertoires were generated with immunoSEQ multiplex PCR, while TCRdb's copy carries only in-frame clones and drops some. In the table there are over 450,000 clones, approximately 89% of which are singletons. The receptor's source is a young man with COVID-19, enrolled during active disease. V and J are TRBV5-1 and TRBJ2-2, with 8 bases that match TRBD1. Source material: peripheral blood. The CDR3 reads CASSLEDRASGELFF. The CDR3 DNA sequence: TGCGCCAGCAGCCTGGAGGACAGGGCCTCCGGGGAGCTGTTTTTT.